What follows describes a single T cell receptor beta chain. The CDR3 is made up of 13 amino acids. V lost 0 bases to trimming and J lost 9 bases, with 9 bases between them. Germline assignment: CDR1 KGHSH and CDR2 LQKENI. The sample comes from a study of blood T cells in healthy people across ages. Drawn from each donor were approximately 9.2 milliliters of peripheral blood. Per individual sample, total RNA of at least 6 micrograms was extracted. The use of a sample-barcoded 5' primer and a J-beta primer mix characterized a second PCR of roughly 6 to 11 cycles. Each cDNA molecule was tagged by a template-switch adaptor with 12 random nucleotides. TCRdb redid the calling of the 5' RACE reads with MiXCR, one entry per CDR3 protein. The sample lists about 1.6 million distinct CDR3 sequences; roughly 32% were seen once.

The receptor was derived from a young woman in good health. Sequencing was done on a sample of blood. The chain joins TRBV18 to TRBJ2-1; D may match TRBD1 or TRBD2 (6 bases each). The CDR3 DNA follows: TGTGCCAGCTCACCACCGGGGGGCAGTGAGCAGTTCTTC. It encodes CASSPPGGSEQFF. The full variable domain, in which reference TRBV18 and TRBJ2-1 provide the parts outside the CDR3, is NAGVMQNPRHLVRRRGQEARLRCSPMKGHSHVYWYRQLPEEGLKFMVYLQKENIIDESGMPKERFSAEFPKEGPSILRIQQVVRGDSAAYFCASSPPGGSEQFFGPGTRLTVL.